This record covers a single T cell receptor (beta chain). Antigen: not known. The entry originates in a study of OX40 agonist ivuxolimab in advanced cancers. Regarding the study as a whole: Patients with a partial response at 0.1-3.0 mg/kg had among the lowest clonal expansion. Part of the nonresponder group also had normalized T-cell clonal expansion that was low.

The CDR3 loop spans 14 amino acids. Germline trimming cut 2 bases from V and 1 base from J; bases unmatched to any gene: 0. Germline CDR1 and CDR2: MNHEY and SMNVEV (reference sequence). The protocol was immunoSEQ multiplex PCR, while the TCRdb copy is restricted to in-frame clones and leaves out a portion. This sample carries 20,000 to 25,000 clones, approximately 82% of them seen once, and the ten largest clones take about a quarter. This chain joins TRBV27 and TRBJ2-7, with 9 bases aligning to TRBD1. The TCR comes from an adult with an advanced solid tumor such as melanoma, head and neck, liver or kidney cancer. The sequencing here drew on CD4+ or CD8+ T cells sorted from blood, taken in a trial of the OX40 agonist ivuxolimab. The chain's CDR3 is CASSLGTGSYEQYF. The CDR3 DNA follows: TGTGCCAGCAGTTTAGGGACAGGGTCCTACGAGCAGTACTTC.